A single sample gave rise to the 25 T cell receptor beta chains below, sequenced in a study of T-cell reconstitution after alpha-beta-depleted transplantation in children. Unique molecular identifiers were incorporated into the prepared TCRbeta library. One entry per CDR3 protein, called by TCRdb with MiXCR from the PCR reads. The table has about 510,000 distinct CDR3 sequences, 11% seen once. The material was PBMCs, mostly from graft donor cells, obtained 180 days after TCRalphabeta/CD19-depleted stem cell transplant. The receptors shown here come from a female patient between 2 and 15 years old who had a stem cell transplant for aplastic anemia, so the T cells may come from the graft donor.

This clonotype has a handful of counts. The chain carries TRBV28 and TRBJ2-1; the match to TRBD2 covers 10 bases. Trimming at V came to 5 bases and at J to 9 bases, leaving 13 bases not matched to a gene. The germline V gene encodes CDR1 MDHEN and CDR2 SYDVKM. This CDR3 is built from 16 residues. CDR3 loop: CASSLLASGSHSEQFF. CDR3 nucleotides: TGTGCCAGCAGTCTACTTGCTAGCGGGAGTCATAGTGAGCAGTTCTTC.

The chain links TRBV5-6 to TRBJ2-2; TRBD2 aligns across 13 bases. CDR1 is SGHDT and CDR2 is YYEEEE in the germline V gene. This CDR3 contains 16 residues. V trimming: 4 bases; J trimming: 7 bases; junction bases outside the gene matches: 7. The DNA for the CDR3 is TGTGCCAGCAGCGCGGGACTAGCGGGATCGCACGGGGAGCTGTTTTTT. Its translation is CASSAGLAGSHGELFF.

This clonotype was found a few times. The rearrangement uses TRBV29-1 and TRBJ2-4, with TRBD2 identical over 12 bases. With 6 bases clipped from V and 1 base from J, the junction kept 13 bases outside the gene matches. The CDR3 sequence is 18 residues long. Per germline, CDR1 SQVTM and CDR2 ANQGSEA. CDR3 coding DNA: TGCAGCGTGGCCCGACTAGCGGGAGCGCTCCTCGCCAAAAACATTCAGTACTTC. Its translation: CSVARLAGALLAKNIQYF.

Many counts were recorded for this clonotype. The rearrangement uses TRBV11-3 and TRBJ2-1; 8 bases agree with TRBD2. The V and J ends lost 5 bases and 5 bases, in that order; junction bases with no gene match: 8. The length of the CDR3 is 15 residues. The germline CDR1 and CDR2 sequences are SGHNT and YENEEA. This CDR3 reads CASSPREGLDNEQFF. The CDR3 region has the DNA TGTGCCAGCAGCCCCCGGGAGGGCCTTGACAATGAGCAGTTCTTC.

The chain joins TRBV12-3 or TRBV12-4 to TRBJ2-2; the D is unclear. V was cut by 5 bases and J by 3 bases, with 16 bases left in between. This CDR3 comprises 16 residues. The CDR3 loop is CASSPSGVSDTGELFF. DNA of the CDR3: TGTGCCAGCAGTCCGTCAGGCGTCAGTGACACCGGGGAGCTGTTTTTT.

V usage is TRBV19 and J usage is TRBJ1-5; perhaps TRBD1 as D (5 bases). The CDR3 is 12 residues long. V lost 2 bases and J 7 bases, leaving 6 bases between the germline ends. Germline CDR1 is LNHDA and CDR2 is SQIVND (reference sequence). This CDR3 reads CASSIRDQPQHF. The CDR3 nucleotides read TGTGCCAGTAGTATAAGGGACCAGCCCCAGCATTTT.

This clonotype was seen only a few times. This chain links TRBV20-1 with TRBJ1-5; the D gene is possibly TRBD1 (5 bases). Germline lookup yields CDR1 DFQATT and CDR2 SNEGSKA (reference sequence). This CDR3 region has 14 residues. The CDR3 loop reads CSAPARDSIQPQHF. In DNA, the CDR3 is TGCAGCGCCCCGGCCCGCGACAGTATTCAGCCCCAGCATTTT.

In this sample, this clonotype turned up many times. J is TRBJ1-1 and V is TRBV27, with a possible D match to TRBD1 (6 bases). Germline CDR1 MNHEY, CDR2 SMNVEV (reference sequence). Trimming left V 4 bases short and J 5 bases short, with 11 bases between. CDR3 length: 13 residues. CDR3 amino acids: CASSWVRGTEAFF. DNA of the CDR3: TGTGCCAGCAGTTGGGTTAGGGGGACTGAAGCTTTCTTT.

The genes are TRBV7-6 and TRBJ2-5; possible D gene TRBD1, 6 bases. Germline lookup yields CDR1 SGHVS and CDR2 FNYEAQ. The CDR3 totals 16 residues. V was cut by 5 bases and J by 2 bases, with 18 bases left in between. In DNA form, the CDR3 reads TGTGCCAGCAGCGAACGGGACATCCTGTGGCAAGAGACCCAGTACTTC. It specifies CASSERDILWQETQYF.

This clonotype was counted only a few times. The CDR3 here is CASSPRDYNTDTQYF. In DNA, the CDR3 is TGTGCCAGCAGTCCCCGGGATTATAACACAGATACGCAGTATTTT. J is TRBJ2-3 and V is TRBV28; D might be TRBD2 (5 bases). This CDR3 region has 15 residues. V dropped 5 bases and J dropped 2 bases, with 14 bases sitting between them. Germline V gene data show CDR1 as MDHEN and CDR2 as SYDVKM.

The chain combines TRBV20-1 with TRBJ2-2; TRBD1 is a possible D gene (6 bases). Germline assignment: CDR1 DFQATT and CDR2 SNEGSKA (reference sequence). CDR3 length: 15 amino acids. Between the trimmed V and J ends, which lost 2 bases and 3 bases, there was a span of 13 bases. The CDR3 spells CSARKGVVDTGELFF. CDR3 DNA: TGCAGTGCTAGAAAGGGGGTAGTGGACACCGGGGAGCTGTTTTTT.

This clonotype was found a few times. The chain employs TRBV7-2 and TRBJ2-3; TRBD2 matches 9 bases. The CDR3 runs to 15 residues. Germline V CDR1 and CDR2: SGHTA, FQGNSA. V lost 8 bases, J lost 4 bases, and 10 bases stayed unmatched. The DNA for the CDR3 is TGTGCCAGCGGGTCGGGTAGCGGGAGCCCAGATACGCAGTATTTT. It codes for CASGSGSGSPDTQYF.

This clonotype was recorded a few times. The chain employs TRBV5-1 and TRBJ1-2; D not certain. CDR1 and CDR2 from the germline V gene are SGHRS and YFSETQ. The CDR3 has 14 residues. The V end lost 3 bases, the J end lost 2 bases, and 11 bases lay between the germline ends. In nucleotides, the CDR3 is TGCGCCAGCAGCTGGCCTGGGAGAAACTATGGCTACACCTTC. This gives the protein CASSWPGRNYGYTF. The full variable domain, its missing parts supplied by reference TRBV5-1 and TRBJ1-2, is KAGVTQTPRYLIKTRGQQVTLSCSPISGHRSVSWYQQTPGQGLQFLFEYFSETQRNKGNFPGRFSGRQFSNSRSEMNVSTLELGDSALYLCASSWPGRNYGYTFGSGTRLTVV.

This clonotype appeared once. The chain employs TRBV9 and TRBJ1-1, with D possibly TRBD1 on 5 matching bases. The V and J ends lost 0 bases and 1 base respectively, with 7 bases between them. This CDR3 has 14 amino acids. CDR1 SGDLS and CDR2 YYNGEE come from the germline V gene. This chain's CDR3 is CASSVGDGNTEAFF. In DNA form, the CDR3 reads TGTGCCAGCAGCGTAGGGGACGGGAACACTGAAGCTTTCTTT.

The genes are TRBV5-1 and TRBJ1-1; TRBD1 matches 7 bases. Losses at the gene ends were 4 bases for V and 4 bases for J; bases not matched to a gene: 13. The germline V gene has CDR1 SGHRS and CDR2 YFSETQ. This CDR3 comprises 16 residues. The chain's CDR3 is CASSPTRDSGGTEAFF. In DNA form, the CDR3 reads TGCGCCAGCAGCCCTACAAGGGACAGTGGGGGCACTGAAGCTTTCTTT. Filled out from reference TRBV5-1 and TRBJ1-1, the complete variable domain reads KAGVTQTPRYLIKTRGQQVTLSCSPISGHRSVSWYQQTPGQGLQFLFEYFSETQRNKGNFPGRFSGRQFSNSRSEMNVSTLELGDSALYLCASSPTRDSGGTEAFFGQGTRLTVV.

This clonotype was recorded a few times. The genes are TRBV4-3 and TRBJ2-7; 13 bases fit TRBD2. Losses at the gene ends were 0 bases for V and 2 bases for J; bases not matched to a gene: 7. Germline V gives CDR1 LGHNA, CDR2 YSLEER. The CDR3 is made up of 18 amino acids. The DNA for the CDR3 is TGCGCCAGCAGCCAAGACTCGTATGGACTAGCGGGAGCCTACGAGCAGTACTTC. Translating it yields CASSQDSYGLAGAYEQYF.

This clonotype was recorded a few times. This rearrangement joins TRBV12-3 or TRBV12-4 to TRBJ2-5, with 8 bases aligning to TRBD2. The CDR3 totals 16 residues. V lost 5 bases to trimming and J lost 1 base; unmatched junction nucleotides: 9. This chain's CDR3 is CASSHRVAGPQETQYF. The CDR3 DNA follows: TGTGCCAGCAGTCATCGAGTAGCGGGACCCCAAGAGACCCAGTACTTC.

V gene TRBV29-1 combines with J gene TRBJ1-5; TRBD1 is a possible D gene (5 bases). Looked up from germline, CDR1 is SQVTM and CDR2 is ANQGSEA. The CDR3 is 13 residues long. Trimming shortened V by 6 bases and J by 5 bases, and 14 bases separated the two germline ends. The CDR3: CSVAGTQHQPQHF. In nucleotides, the CDR3 is TGCAGCGTAGCCGGGACCCAACATCAGCCCCAGCATTTT. Based on the CDR3 plus reference TRBV29-1 and TRBJ1-5, the full variable domain is SAVISQKPSRDICQRGTSLTIQCQVDSQVTMMFWYRQQPGQSLTLIATANQGSEATYESGFVIDKFPISRPNLTFSTLTVSNMSPEDSSIYLCSVAGTQHQPQHFGDGTRLSIL.

A few counts support this clonotype. V is TRBV11-2 and J is TRBJ1-2, with a tentative D call TRBD1 (5 bases). The germline V and J ends were trimmed by 4 bases and 3 bases, with 12 bases remaining between them. Germline CDR1 is SGHAT and CDR2 is FQNNGV. This CDR3 is built from 14 residues. The chain's CDR3 is CASSSPGWDYGYTF. DNA of the CDR3: TGTGCCAGCAGCTCCCCAGGGTGGGACTATGGCTACACCTTC.

This clonotype was seen more than once but under ten times. This sequence joins TRBV6-2 or TRBV6-3 and TRBJ1-6; D perhaps matches TRBD1 (5 bases). Trimming left V 0 bases short and J 9 bases short, with 15 bases between. CDR3 length: 16 residues. Germline CDR1 is MNHEY and CDR2 is SVGEGT. CDR3: CASSYSGRHYPSPLHF. In DNA form, the CDR3 reads TGTGCCAGCAGTTACTCGGGACGCCATTATCCTTCACCCCTCCACTTT.

This clonotype showed up just a few times. The rearrangement joins TRBV5-5 to TRBJ2-1; 8 positions match TRBD2. J lost 3 bases, V lost 6 bases, and 14 bases had no gene match. This CDR3 is built from 17 residues. Germline CDR1 is SGHKS and CDR2 is YYEKEE (reference sequence). For the CDR3, the DNA is TGTGCCAGCACCCCATCAATAGCGGGACTAGACTACAATGAGCAGTTCTTC. It encodes CASTPSIAGLDYNEQFF. Based on the CDR3 plus reference TRBV5-5 and TRBJ2-1, the full variable domain is DAGVTQSPTHLIKTRGQQVTLRCSPISGHKSVSWYQQVLGQGPQFIFQYYEKEERGRGNFPDRFSARQFPNYSSELNVNALLLGDSALYLCASTPSIAGLDYNEQFFGPGTRLTVL.

The table lists this clonotype with a few counts. The J gene is TRBJ2-6, the V gene TRBV4-2; 11 nucleotides align to TRBD2. This CDR3 spans 19 amino acids. CDR1 is LGHNA and CDR2 is YNFKEQ in the germline V gene. Trimming cost V 6 bases and J 0 bases; bases outside gene matches: 10. The DNA for the CDR3 is TGTGCCAGCAGTCTAAGCGGGACTAGCGGTCCCTCTGGGGCCAACGTCCTGACTTTC. It yields the protein CASSLSGTSGPSGANVLTF.

This clonotype has a count of ten or more. The genes are TRBV21-1 and TRBJ2-7; the table's D call, TRBD1, has no DNA check behind it. TRBV21-1 is designated a pseudogene. This CDR3 is built from 15 residues. CDR3 bases: TGTGCCAGCAGCCCTCCCGGGACAGGGGGTTACGAGCAGTACTTC. It yields the protein CASSPPGTGGYEQYF.

V gene TRBV7-2 combines with J gene TRBJ2-2, with 7 nucleotides matching TRBD1. V lost 5 bases to trimming and J lost 7 bases; unmatched junction nucleotides: 10. CDR1 and CDR2 from the germline V gene are SGHTA and FQGNSA. This CDR3 comprises 15 residues. This CDR3 reads CASSPRKQGVGELFF. CDR3 sequence (DNA): TGTGCCAGCAGCCCCCGAAAGCAGGGGGTCGGGGAGCTGTTTTTT.

This chain links TRBV20-1 with TRBJ1-1, with a weak D call TRBD1 (5 bases). V gave up 1 base and J gave up 1 base, with 16 bases separating them. The CDR3 covers 16 residues. CDR1 DFQATT and CDR2 SNEGSKA come from the germline V gene (reference sequence). CDR3 region: CSARVSRGLRNTEAFF. CDR3 sequence (DNA): TGCAGTGCTAGAGTTAGCCGGGGACTTCGGAACACTGAAGCTTTCTTT.